The 4 T cell receptor beta chains below were found in one sample sequenced in a study of sequential checkpoint blockade in melanoma. Clones were read by immunoSEQ multiplex PCR, and TCRdb kept only the in-frame ones, dropping some. In the table there are several thousand clones, approximately 71% of which are singletons. Treatment given: randomized to nivolumab then ipilimumab (arm A) or the reverse (arm B). The sample here was CD8+ T cells sorted from blood (inferred from file names), taken from a patient given nivolumab and ipilimumab in sequence. The origin of the receptors is a human donor with melanoma.

The V call is TRBV11-2, the J call TRBJ2-7; tentatively, D is TRBD2 (6 bases). Germline CDR1 is SGHAT and CDR2 is FQNNGV. V dropped 8 bases and J dropped 5 bases, with 16 bases sitting between them. The length of the CDR3 is 13 residues. The CDR3 DNA sequence: TGTGCCAGCCGTGGGGACTTAGCGGACGAGCAGTACTTC. This encodes CASRGDLADEQYF.

The CDR3 reads CATSLGGGTEAFF. DNA for the CDR3: TGTGCCACCAGCCTAGGGGGTGGCACTGAAGCTTTCTTT. The chain has TRBV15 and TRBJ1-1, with D possibly TRBD1 on 6 matching bases. Trimming cost V 5 bases and J 4 bases, with 11 bases left between them. The CDR3 is made up of 13 amino acids. Germline loops: CDR1 LNHNV, CDR2 YYDKDF (reference sequence).

Comments on this clone: Other DNA sequences of this sample code for an identical CDR3. The chain couples TRBV7-3 to TRBJ2-2; maybe TRBD2 (6 bases). The CDR3 extends over 13 amino acids. Trimming took 2 bases from V and 7 from J, leaving 8 bases between them. The germline gives CDR1 SGHTA, CDR2 FQGTGA. For the CDR3, the DNA is TGTGCCAGCAGCTTAGGGGGGAACGGGGAGCTGTTTTTT. Its protein is CASSLGGNGELFF.

The CDR3 DNA is TGTGCCAGCATCCCTAGCTGGGGACATTACGAGCAGTACTTC. Translating gives CASIPSWGHYEQYF. The chain links TRBV27 to TRBJ2-7; D possibly corresponds to TRBD1 (6 bases). V lost 7 bases and J lost 4, with 17 bases in between. The germline V gene encodes CDR1 MNHEY and CDR2 SMNVEV (reference sequence). The CDR3 spans 14 residues.